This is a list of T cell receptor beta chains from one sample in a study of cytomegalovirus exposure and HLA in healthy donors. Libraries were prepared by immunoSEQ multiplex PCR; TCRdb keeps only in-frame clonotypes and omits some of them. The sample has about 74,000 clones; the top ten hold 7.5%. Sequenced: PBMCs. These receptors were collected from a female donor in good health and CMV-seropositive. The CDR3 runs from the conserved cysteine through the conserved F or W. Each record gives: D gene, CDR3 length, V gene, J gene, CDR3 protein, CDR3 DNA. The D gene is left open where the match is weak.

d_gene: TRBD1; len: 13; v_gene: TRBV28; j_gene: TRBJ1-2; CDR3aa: CASSLTGLRGYTF; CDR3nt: TGTGCCAGCAGTCTGACAGGGTTACGAGGCTACACCTTC
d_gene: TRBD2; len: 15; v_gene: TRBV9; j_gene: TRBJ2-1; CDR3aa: CASSVDSGGYNEQFF; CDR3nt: TGTGCCAGCAGCGTAGATAGCGGGGGGTACAATGAGCAGTTCTTC
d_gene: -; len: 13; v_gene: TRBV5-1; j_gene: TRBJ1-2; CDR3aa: CASSGSGPRGYTF; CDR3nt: TGCGCCAGCAGCGGCAGCGGGCCTAGGGGCTACACCTTC
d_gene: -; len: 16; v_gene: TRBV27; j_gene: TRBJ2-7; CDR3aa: CASRLRGWLADNEQYF; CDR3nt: TGTGCCAGCAGGCTTCGGGGTTGGCTAGCTGACAACGAGCAGTACTTC
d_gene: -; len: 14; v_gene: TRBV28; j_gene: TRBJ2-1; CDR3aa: CASSLSGTYNEQFF; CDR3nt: TGTGCCAGCAGTTTGAGCGGCACTTACAATGAGCAGTTCTTC
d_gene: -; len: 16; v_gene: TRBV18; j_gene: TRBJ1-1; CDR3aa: CASSVKPQGWNTEAFF; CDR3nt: TGTGCCAGCTCCGTCAAACCACAGGGCTGGAACACTGAAGCTTTCTTT
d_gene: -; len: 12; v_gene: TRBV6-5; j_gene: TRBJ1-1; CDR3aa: CASSHGGTEAFF; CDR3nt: TGTGCCAGCAGCCATGGAGGCACTGAAGCTTTCTTT
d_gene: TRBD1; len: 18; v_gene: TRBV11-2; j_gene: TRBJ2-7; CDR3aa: CASSLHKATTGGFGEQYF; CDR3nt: TGTGCCAGCAGCTTACATAAGGCGACGACAGGGGGATTCGGCGAGCAGTACTTC
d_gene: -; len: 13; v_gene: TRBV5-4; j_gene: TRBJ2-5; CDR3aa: CASSLWLAETQYF; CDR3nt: TGTGCCAGCAGCTTGTGGCTAGCAGAGACCCAGTACTTC
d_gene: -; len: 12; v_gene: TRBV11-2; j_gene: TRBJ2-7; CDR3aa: CASSFGEYEQYF; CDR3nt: TGTGCCAGCAGCTTCGGAGAGTACGAGCAGTACTTC
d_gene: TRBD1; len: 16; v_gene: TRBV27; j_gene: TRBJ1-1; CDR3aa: CASSFGRGGLNTEAFF; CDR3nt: TGTGCCAGCAGTTTTGGACGAGGGGGCCTGAACACTGAAGCTTTCTTT
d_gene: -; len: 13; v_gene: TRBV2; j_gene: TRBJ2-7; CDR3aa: CASNGQLAYEQYF; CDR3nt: TGTGCCAGCAACGGACAGTTAGCCTACGAGCAGTACTTC
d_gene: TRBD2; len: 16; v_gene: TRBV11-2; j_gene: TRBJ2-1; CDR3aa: CASSSGLAGSLNEQFF; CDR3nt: TGTGCCAGCAGCTCAGGACTAGCGGGGTCCCTTAATGAGCAGTTCTTC
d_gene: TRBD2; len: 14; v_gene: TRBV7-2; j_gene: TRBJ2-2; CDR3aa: CASSRLAGAGELFF; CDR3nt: TGTGCCAGCAGCCGACTAGCGGGAGCCGGGGAGCTGTTTTTT
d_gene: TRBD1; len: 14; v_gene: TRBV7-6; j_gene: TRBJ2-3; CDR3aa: CASSKTGDTDTQYF; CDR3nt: TGTGCCAGCAGTAAGACAGGGGACACAGATACGCAGTATTTT
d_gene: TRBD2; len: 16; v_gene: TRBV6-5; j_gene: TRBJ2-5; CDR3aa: CASSLQTSGRAVTQYF; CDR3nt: TGTGCCAGCAGTTTACAGACTAGCGGGAGGGCGGTGACCCAGTACTTC
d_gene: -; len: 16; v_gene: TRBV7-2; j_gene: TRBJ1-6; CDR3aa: CASSSTALGRNSPLHF; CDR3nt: TGTGCCAGCAGCTCAACAGCTCTGGGGCGTAATTCACCCCTCCACTTT
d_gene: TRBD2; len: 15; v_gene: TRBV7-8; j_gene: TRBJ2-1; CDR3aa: CASSPSGREYNEQFF; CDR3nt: TGTGCCAGCAGCCCAAGCGGGAGGGAATACAATGAGCAGTTCTTC
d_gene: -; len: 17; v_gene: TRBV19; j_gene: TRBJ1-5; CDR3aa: CASSISGRRYSNQPQHF; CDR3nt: TGTGCCAGTAGTATATCAGGCCGACGGTATAGCAATCAGCCCCAGCATTTT
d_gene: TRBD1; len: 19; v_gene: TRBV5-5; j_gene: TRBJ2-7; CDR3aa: CASSLRKVQGASFPYEQYF; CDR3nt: TGTGCCAGCAGCTTGCGGAAAGTACAGGGGGCCTCTTTCCCCTACGAGCAGTACTTC
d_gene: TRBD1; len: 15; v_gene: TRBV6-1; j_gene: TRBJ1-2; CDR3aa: CASSERQGVYYGYTF; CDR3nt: TGTGCCAGCAGTGAGAGACAGGGGGTATACTATGGCTACACCTTC
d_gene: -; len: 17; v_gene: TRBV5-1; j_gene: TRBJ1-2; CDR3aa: CASSPAFGRGDNYGYTF; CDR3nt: TGCGCCAGCAGCCCTGCCTTCGGGAGGGGTGATAACTATGGCTACACCTTC
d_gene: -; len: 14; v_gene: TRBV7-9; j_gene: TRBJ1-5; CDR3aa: CASSPQGSNQPQHF; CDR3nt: TGTGCCAGCAGCCCTCAGGGCTCGAATCAGCCCCAGCATTTT
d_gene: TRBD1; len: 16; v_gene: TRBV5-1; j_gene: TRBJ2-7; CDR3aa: CASSLGTGTVNYEQYF; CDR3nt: TGCGCCAGCAGCTTGGGTACCGGGACAGTAAATTACGAGCAGTACTTC
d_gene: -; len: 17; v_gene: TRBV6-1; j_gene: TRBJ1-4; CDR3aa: CASSEAREGDLGEKLFF; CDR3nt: TGTGCCAGCAGTGAAGCGCGGGAGGGGGATTTAGGTGAAAAACTGTTTTTT
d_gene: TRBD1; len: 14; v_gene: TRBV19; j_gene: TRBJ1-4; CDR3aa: CASSIGQAGEKLFF; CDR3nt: TGTGCCAGTAGTATCGGACAGGCTGGAGAAAAACTGTTTTTT
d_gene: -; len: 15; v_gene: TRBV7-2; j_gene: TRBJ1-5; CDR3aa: CASSLAAGSNQPQHF; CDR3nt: TGTGCCAGCAGCTTAGCGGCGGGTAGCAATCAGCCCCAGCATTTT
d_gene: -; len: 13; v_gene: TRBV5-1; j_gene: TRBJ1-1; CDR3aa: CASSFRENTEAFF; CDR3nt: TGCGCCAGCAGCTTCAGGGAGAACACTGAAGCTTTCTTT
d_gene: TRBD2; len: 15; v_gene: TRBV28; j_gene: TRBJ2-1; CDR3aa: CASSQAGGYNNEQFF; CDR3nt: TGTGCCAGCAGTCAAGCGGGAGGGTATAACAATGAGCAGTTCTTC
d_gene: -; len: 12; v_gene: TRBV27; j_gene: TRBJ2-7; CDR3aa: CASRRTPYEQYF; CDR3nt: TGTGCCAGCAGGAGGACACCATACGAGCAGTACTTC
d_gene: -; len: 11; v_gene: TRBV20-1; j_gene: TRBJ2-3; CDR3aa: CSGFGRGTQYF; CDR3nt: TGCAGTGGGTTCGGCCGGGGTACGCAGTATTTT
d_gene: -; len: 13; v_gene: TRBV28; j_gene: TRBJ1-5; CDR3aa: CASRTVLGQPQHF; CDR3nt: TGTGCCAGCAGGACAGTTCTTGGTCAGCCCCAGCATTTT
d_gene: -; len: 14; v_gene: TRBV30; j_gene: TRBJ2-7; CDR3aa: CAWRDKMGGYEQYF; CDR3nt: TGTGCCTGGAGGGACAAAATGGGAGGCTACGAGCAGTACTTC
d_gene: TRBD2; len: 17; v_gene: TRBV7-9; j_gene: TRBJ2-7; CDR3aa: CASSSPGTSGRANEQYF; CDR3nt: TGTGCCAGCAGCTCCCCTGGGACTAGCGGGAGGGCCAACGAGCAGTACTTC
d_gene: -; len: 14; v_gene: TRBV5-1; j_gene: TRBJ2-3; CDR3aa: CASSLTGVADTQYF; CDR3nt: TGCGCCAGCAGCTTGACAGGTGTCGCAGATACGCAGTATTTT
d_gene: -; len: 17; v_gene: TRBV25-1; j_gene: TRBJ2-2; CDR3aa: CASSELGGEGNTGELFF; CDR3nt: TGTGCCAGCAGTGAATTAGGGGGGGAGGGGAACACCGGGGAGCTGTTTTTT
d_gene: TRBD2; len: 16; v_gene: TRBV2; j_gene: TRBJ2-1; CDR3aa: CASSEAGRGRDNEQFF; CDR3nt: TGTGCCAGCAGTGAAGCGGGGCGCGGGAGAGACAATGAGCAGTTCTTC
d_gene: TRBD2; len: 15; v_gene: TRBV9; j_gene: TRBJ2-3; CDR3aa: CASSVGLAGTDTQYF; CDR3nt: TGTGCCAGCAGCGTAGGACTAGCGGGGACAGATACGCAGTATTTT
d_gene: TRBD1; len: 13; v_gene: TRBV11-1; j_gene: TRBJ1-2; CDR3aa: CASSMGQNYGYTF; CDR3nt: TGTGCCAGCAGCATGGGACAGAACTATGGCTACACCTTC
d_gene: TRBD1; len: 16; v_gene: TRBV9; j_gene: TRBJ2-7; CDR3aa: CASSVDDRGLAYEQYF; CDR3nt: TGTGCCAGCAGCGTAGACGACAGGGGGCTTGCCTACGAGCAGTACTTC
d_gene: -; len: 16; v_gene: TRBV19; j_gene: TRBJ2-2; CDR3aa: CASSIIGGLSAGELFF; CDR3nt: TGTGCCAGTAGTATCATCGGCGGACTATCGGCCGGGGAGCTGTTTTTT